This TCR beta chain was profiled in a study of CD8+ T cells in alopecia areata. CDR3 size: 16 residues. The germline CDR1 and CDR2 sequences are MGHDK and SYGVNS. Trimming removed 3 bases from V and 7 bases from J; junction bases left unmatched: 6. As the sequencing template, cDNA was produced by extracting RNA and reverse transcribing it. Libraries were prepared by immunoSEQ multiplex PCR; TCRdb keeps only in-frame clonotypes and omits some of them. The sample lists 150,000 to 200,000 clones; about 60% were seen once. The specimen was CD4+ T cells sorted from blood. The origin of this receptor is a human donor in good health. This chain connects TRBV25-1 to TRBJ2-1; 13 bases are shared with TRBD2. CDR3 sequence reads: CASSEPGLAGLNEQFF. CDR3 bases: TGTGCCAGCAGTGAGCCGGGACTAGCGGGACTTAATGAGCAGTTCTTC.